This T cell receptor (beta chain) comes out of a study of T cells after posttransplantation cyclophosphamide. Peripheral blood was collected from the related graft donor on the marrow donation day. Study-wide points: Recipient CMV seropositivity and CMV reactivation strongly tracked TRB clonality. Tissue-infiltrating T cells from skin or gut overlapped little with blood T cells.

Germline loops: CDR1 SEHNR, CDR2 FQNEAQ (reference sequence). This CDR3 has 16 residues. With V trimmed by 2 bases and J by 2 bases, 3 bases remained unmatched. The sample holds many counts of this clone. Its antigen is still unknown. The assay was immunoSEQ multiplex PCR, and TCRdb's table has in-frame clones only and misses some. The profile covers 45,000 to 55,000 clones, none occurring a single time. V gene TRBV7-9 combines with J gene TRBJ2-2, with TRBD2 matching 9 bases. Material: PBMCs. The sequence was obtained from a man in his forties in good health, CMV-negative, and a related stem cell transplant donor. The CDR3, as DNA: TGTGCCAGCAGCTTATCTAGCGGGACCAACACCGGGGAGCTGTTTTTT. It is translated as CASSLSSGTNTGELFF. The entire variable domain, with the rest obtained from reference TRBV7-9 and TRBJ2-2, is as follows: DTGVSQNPRHKITKRGQNVTFRCDPISEHNRLYWYRQTLGQGPEFLTYFQNEAQLEKSRLLSDRFSAERPKGSFSTLEIQRTEQGDSAMYLCASSLSSGTNTGELFFGEGSRLTVL.